The 8 T cell receptor beta chains in this list originate from one sample, sequenced in a study of control samples from healthy donors and cancer patients. TCRdb's table, derived via immunoSEQ multiplex PCR, lists solely in-frame clones and lacks some. The table records roughly 180,000 clones, 94% of them present only once. The sequenced material came from blood. Receptor source: a woman in her late teens or twenties in good health.

The chain employs TRBV6-6 and TRBJ1-1, with D hard to call. The CDR3 sequence is 16 residues long. CDR1 and CDR2 (germline): MNHNY, SVGAGI (reference sequence). Trimming cost V 0 bases and J 1 base, with 12 bases left between them. CDR3 loop: CASSYSAGVGNTEAFF. The CDR3 DNA follows: TGTGCCAGCAGTTACTCGGCGGGAGTGGGGAACACTGAAGCTTTCTTT.

The chain uses TRBV5-4 and TRBJ2-7; 10 bases align to TRBD1. The J segment lost 4 bases and the V segment lost 2 bases, leaving 3 bases of the junction unmatched. The CDR3 runs 14 residues. Germline CDR1 is SGHNT and CDR2 is YYREEE (reference sequence). The CDR3 here is CASSFGTGEYEQYF. CDR3 in DNA: TGTGCCAGCAGCTTTGGGACAGGGGAATACGAGCAGTACTTC.

CDR3 sequence (DNA): TGTGCCAGCAGCTGGGACAGGGGGAATTCACCCCTCCACTTT. It codes for CASSWDRGNSPLHF. The chain carries TRBV11-2 and TRBJ1-6; 11 nucleotides agree with TRBD1. Germline lookup yields CDR1 SGHAT and CDR2 FQNNGV. J was trimmed by 7 bases and V by 4 bases; bases with no gene match: 0. This CDR3 is 14 amino acids long.

About this clone: Additional DNA sequences in this sample encode the identical CDR3. The chain uses TRBV7-2 and TRBJ2-2; 8 bases map to TRBD1. V lost 5 bases and J lost 3; bases outside the gene matches: 2. Germline V CDR1 and CDR2: SGHTA, FQGNSA. This CDR3 has 14 residues. Written as DNA, the CDR3 is TGTGCCAGCAGCGGACAGGGATACACCGGGGAGCTGTTTTTT. Its protein product is CASSGQGYTGELFF.

The chain joins TRBV5-4 to TRBJ1-1; D is uncertain. Deletions cut 2 bases from V and 0 bases from J, with 8 bases between. The CDR3 is 14 residues long. CDR1 and CDR2 (germline): SGHNT, YYREEE (reference sequence). This chain's CDR3 is CASSFRMLNTEAFF. In DNA form, the CDR3 reads TGTGCCAGCAGCTTTCGGATGTTGAACACTGAAGCTTTCTTT.

The sample holds a few counts of this clone. The chain joins TRBV19 to TRBJ2-3; D is unresolved. From germline, CDR1 is LNHDA and CDR2 SQIVND (reference sequence). V shed 3 bases and J shed 0 bases, with 10 bases lying between them. This CDR3 has 15 residues. The CDR3 sequence: CASSIGPGSTDTQYF. The CDR3 DNA is TGTGCCAGTAGTATCGGTCCCGGCAGCACAGATACGCAGTATTTT.

The rearrangement joins TRBV11-1 to TRBJ1-6, with D tentatively TRBD1 (6 bases). Trimming took off 2 bases at V and 5 bases at J, with 7 bases between the two ends. CDR3 size: 14 residues. Germline values: CDR1 SGHAT, CDR2 FQDESV (reference sequence). CDR3 bases: TGTGCCAGCAGCTTACAGGGGAATAATTCACCCCTCCACTTT. It specifies CASSLQGNNSPLHF.

This chain connects TRBV2 to TRBJ1-5; unclear D gene. Trimming removed 7 bases at V and 0 bases at J, with 7 bases between. The length of the CDR3 is 13 residues. Germline CDR1 reads SNHLY; CDR2 reads FYNNEI. CDR3 amino acids: CASTTVSNQPQHF. The CDR3 bases are TGTGCCAGCACCACGGTTAGCAATCAGCCCCAGCATTTT.